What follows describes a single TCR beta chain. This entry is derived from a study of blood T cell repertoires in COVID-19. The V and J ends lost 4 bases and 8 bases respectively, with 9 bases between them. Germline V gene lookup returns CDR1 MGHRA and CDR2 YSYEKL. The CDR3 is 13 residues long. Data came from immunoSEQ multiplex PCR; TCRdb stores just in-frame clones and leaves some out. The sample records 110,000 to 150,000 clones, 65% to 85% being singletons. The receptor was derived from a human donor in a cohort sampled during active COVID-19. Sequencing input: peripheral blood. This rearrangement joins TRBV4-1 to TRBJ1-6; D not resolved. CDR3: CASSPLADSPLHF. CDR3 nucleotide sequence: TGCGCCAGCAGCCCCCTCGCAGATTCACCCCTCCACTTT.